This T cell receptor beta chain was retrieved from a study of shared clonotypes between healthy human individuals. The study enrolled healthy HIV-negative adults without recent acute infections or vaccinations as donors. The repertoire was sequenced with immunoSEQ multiplex PCR; TCRdb's copy has only in-frame clones and lacks some. Found here are 600,000 to 800,000 clones, around 77% of them singletons; the top ten hold about 1.7%. The specimen was memory CD4+ T cells sorted from blood. The subset here: CD45RA-negative fraction. This clonotype was obtained from a woman aged 30 to 39 in good health.

The CDR3 sequence: CASSMDRGVTYEQYF. The CDR3 nucleotides are TGTGCCAGCAGCATGGACAGGGGGGTCACCTACGAGCAGTACTTC. The V gene is TRBV5-5, the J gene TRBJ2-7, with TRBD1 identical over 10 bases. This CDR3 is 15 amino acids long. V was pared by 4 bases and J by 2 bases, with 6 bases of the junction left unmatched. Germline V gives CDR1 SGHKS, CDR2 YYEKEE (reference sequence). The full variable domain, rest sourced from reference TRBV5-5 and TRBJ2-7, is DAGVTQSPTHLIKTRGQQVTLRCSPISGHKSVSWYQQVLGQGPQFIFQYYEKEERGRGNFPDRFSARQFPNYSSELNVNALLLGDSALYLCASSMDRGVTYEQYFGPGTRLTVT.